This is a list of T cell receptor beta chains from one sample in a study of B cell selection in AIRE deficiency. This table comes from immunoSEQ multiplex PCR, and its TCRdb copy is limited to in-frame clones, with some not included. The table lists roughly 24,000 clones, about 96% of them singletons. The sample comprised CD4+CD127+ conventional T cells sorted from PBMCs. The receptors were gathered from a human donor in good health. Both conserved end residues are part of each CDR3. Each record gives: clone size, D gene, V gene, CDR3 protein. The D gene is left open where the match is weak. Not all rows give a size; the values are once, few, many and, for expanded clones, a class.

-,-,TRBV2,CASSVTALAKNIQYF
-,-,TRBV2,CASRQRFEAFF
-,-,TRBV5-6,CASSPWGGGEQYF
-,TRBD1,TRBV7-2,CASSLADRGFNYGYTF
-,-,TRBV5-6,CASSSDGRYGYTF
-,TRBD1,TRBV19,CASSLRGRFHTEAFF
-,-,TRBV25-1,CASSATREKLFF
-,-,TRBV7-6,CASSLWGQGTNEKLFF
-,-,TRBV11-2,CASSSVVGKYEQYF
-,-,TRBV7-2,CASSLRGVNEKLFF
-,TRBD1,TRBV7-3,CASSVGGITEAFF
-,TRBD1,TRBV6-6,CASSYSRTGVNQPQHF
-,-,TRBV11-2,CASRKPGLGANVLTF
-,-,TRBV7-2,CASSSAKGPYGYTF
-,TRBD1,TRBV19,CASSTGGPLNEQYF
-,TRBD1,TRBV6-6,CASSYRDRDSPLHF
-,TRBD1,TRBV5-4,CASSLGQGVGLATEAFF
-,-,TRBV19,CASSIGQMNTEAFF
-,-,TRBV30,CAWSRGNSPLHF
-,-,TRBV30,CALTVGSNQPQHF
-,-,TRBV20-1,CGGKGNEKLFF
-,-,TRBV6-4,CASRTGRNTGELFF
once,-,TRBV2,CASSENFREKLFF
-,-,TRBV14,CASSPFKGRVTEAFF
-,-,TRBV11-3,CASSPGDGVREQYF
-,-,TRBV2,CATRGRGDTGELFF
-,-,TRBV5-6,CASSFSGTLISLGNQPQHF
-,-,TRBV30,CACTTGEDYGYTF
-,-,TRBV19,CASSIDRDTDSPLHF
-,-,TRBV25-1,CASSLGDRSNEKLFF
-,TRBD1,TRBV10-3,CAISEIQGVNTGELFF
-,-,TRBV5-1,CASSPRLGETQYF
-,TRBD1,TRBV10-1,CASRGQNSYEQYF
-,-,TRBV11-3,CASSPSSDTQYF
-,TRBD1,TRBV7-9,CASSLGAGTGIYEQYF
-,-,TRBV19,CASSPRGANEKLFF
-,-,TRBV7-8,CASSLAGQGTQPQHF
-,-,TRBV6-1,CASSEMYNEQFF
-,-,TRBV6-5,CASSYSWGGEQYF
-,TRBD2,TRBV5-1,CASSLASGWSNEQFF